The T cell receptor beta chain under discussion was sequenced for a study of shared clonotypes between healthy human individuals (dated by TCRdb to 2020 to 2021). Describing the broader study: A couple of women and a few men aged 18 to 49 years were included in the cohort. Between about 0.85 and 10 billion PBMCs per donor were obtained by leukapheresis. For each donor, CD4 naive and CD4 memory were each given three plates, CD8 naive was given two plates, and CD8 memory was given one plate. To increase sequencing depth and limit assay-specific biases, different laboratories used diverse techniques to prepare libraries and sequence TCR repertoires. Blood TCR repertoires of five healthy adults were deeply sequenced to estimate repertoire size and the extent of clonotype sharing between individuals. Study-wide findings and limitations: Estimated clonotype richness was generally larger for naive than for memory subsets. Across a few donors, about 5% of naive CD4, approximately 4% of naive CD8, about 2.3% of memory CD4, and 0.4% of memory CD8 clonotypes were shared. Rarefaction of sorted-subset datasets indicated incomplete sequencing despite the large sequencing depth. Sampling was restricted to blood, and TCR repertoires in tissue are likely to differ from TCR repertoires in blood. Pairwise subsampling led to the expectation that sequencing depth would affect the degree of clonotype sharing among donors. Compared with non-shared clonotypes, the clonotypes found in all four sorted-subset donors had higher generation probabilities. Because the study included only a small number of donors, the genetic and exposure-history diversity represented was limited.

The V and J ends are trimmed by 7 bases and 5 bases, leaving 17 bases between them. Inclusive of the bounding cysteine and phenylalanine, the CDR3 is 13 residues long. Just the 39-base CDR3 DNA is kept, in frame starting at base 1. In the germline V gene, CDR1 corresponds to SQVTM and CDR2 to ANQGSEA. TCR CDR3 regions were amplified from genomic DNA by multiplex PCR using the deep immunoSEQ assay. For each cell subset, the extracted genomic DNA was distributed evenly across all wells of several immunoSEQ 96-well plates, and each plate served as one replicate. Each replicate PCR for sorted subsets received around 210 ng genomic DNA, equal to roughly 30,000 T cell genomes. Purified libraries were quantified with a Qubit 3.0 fluorometer, sized on a Bioanalyzer 2100, and re-quantified with the KAPA Library Quantification kit. Each immunoSEQ 96-well plate was sequenced on its own single-read 150-cycle Illumina NextSeq 550 flow cell. Under the source paper's analysis protocol: Because only junctional sequences without quality scores were contained in the immunoSEQ output, filtering matching that applied to full-length reads could not be performed. Sequences were annotated with PyIR, a Python wrapper for IgBLAST v1.9, using IMGT germline references to assign V/J genes and CDR3. Reads were removed for weak V/J assignments (E-value above 1e-6), missing CDR3, stop codons, out-of-frame junctions, or ambiguous translated residues. V3J clonotypes were defined by identical inferred V gene, J gene, and CDR3 amino acid sequence. To compute the percentage overlap between repertoires, the number of shared unique clonotypes was divided by the size of the smaller repertoire. Three approaches were used to assess repertoire richness: RTK rarefaction, the Chao1 estimator, and Recon v2.1 estimates of unobserved clonotypes. Generation probabilities for all TCRbeta clonotypes obtained by the gDNA method from a handful of donors were computed using OLGA. TCRdb obtained this table from immuneACCESS and retained in-frame rearrangements with V and J assigned. These tables miss some clones; where compared with another copy, unresolved V genes account for less than half of the shortfall, and the remainder is unexplained. From that table come the V and J calls and clone size; the DNA was used to work out D and trimming. In all, the sample holds roughly 640,000 clones, and around 67% of those were seen once. The ten top clones hold more than 1.5% of the sample.

Healthy HIV-negative adults with no recently reported acute infections or vaccinations were included as donors. Every donor was a Caucasian adult residing in Nashville, Tennessee, USA. Magnetic negative selection was used to enrich CD4+ T cells, after which naive cells were positively selected on CD45RA and the negative fraction became the memory subset. Blood was collected by leukapheresis, and PBMCs were isolated by Ficoll-Histopaque density gradient centrifugation and then cryopreserved in liquid nitrogen vapor phase. Purity and quantity of every magnetically sorted T cell population were checked by analytical flow cytometry. From each sorted fraction, genomic DNA was isolated and quantified by UV absorbance on a Nanodrop 2000c. A word on this clone: The target of this receptor is not known. No base-level quality is on record; no much larger clone is a single base apart.

This clonotype was obtained from a young woman in good health. The sequence is built from TRBV29-1 and TRBJ2-5; the D segment may tentatively be TRBD1 or TRBD2, each giving 5 matched bases. The sequenced sample consisted of memory CD4+ T cells sorted from blood. Reading the label with the study, this specimen's cell subset or site is: CD45RA-negative fraction. The CDR3 region: CSAWDGFRETQYF. The bases read TGCAGCGCCTGGGACGGGTTTCGGGAGACCCAGTACTTC.